This TCR beta chain was retrieved from a study of human T cells and chemical hapten exposure. Study-wide background: Minor volume differences among pooled libraries chiefly drove per-sample TCR yield variation. Study conclusions and caveats: DPC sensitization produced no change in TCRs with frequency above 1 in 1000.

Time point: healthy volunteer bleed at 6 weeks. Total RNA was isolated from whole blood that had not been fractionated. The CDR3 loop spans 13 amino acids. Trimming took off 4 bases at V and 4 bases at J, with 8 bases between the two ends. In germline, CDR1 is SQVTM, CDR2 ANQGSEA. Library preparation tagged each individual cDNA molecule with a unique molecular identifier. In the study's own analysis: Samples had a median of about 95,000 TCRs, ranging roughly 20,000 to 700,000. TCRdb passed the RACE reads through MiXCR, listing each CDR3 protein once. These V and J calls are TCRdb output, not the study's own analysis. This table has tens of thousands of distinct CDR3 sequences, 7% to 9% appearing once. Only a few counts were recorded for this clonotype. Its target is unknown.

This TCR came from a male donor in good health. Some clones in this sample may be carry-over from other donors' samples. The chain couples TRBV29-1 to TRBJ1-6, with a possible D match to TRBD1 (6 bases). Specimen: whole blood. CDR3 sequence: CSVGQEYNSPLHF. CDR3 coding DNA: TGCAGCGTTGGACAGGAATATAATTCACCCCTCCACTTT.